This T cell receptor beta chain stems from a study of response to subunit inactivated influenza vaccine (dated by TCRdb to 2016 to 2019). In terms of the full investigation: Deep quantitative T cell receptor repertoire profiling was used in the study to track responses to a trivalent subunit inactivated influenza vaccine.

This clonotype occurred once. There is no known antigen for this receptor. It has no much larger one-base neighbor in the sample; base qualities were not kept. A single read makes a weak case. Its CDR3 holds 19 amino acids, cysteine through phenylalanine. Only the CDR3 DNA is retained, 57 bases long and in frame from the first base. Broad study findings and their caveats: The authors suggested that each seasonal influenza vaccination may recruit only a limited number of new T cells.

Library prep was done by RT-PCR. Sequencer: Illumina HiSeq 2500. TCRdb reprocessing: public reads trimmed at Q25 with fastp, clones called with MiXCR, in-frame beta chains kept. For every CDR3 protein sequence, its rows merge into one entry that carries the most common genes and DNA. The sample yields around 760,000 distinct CDR3 sequences; around 13% were counted once. The ten largest clones capture approximately 7% of the sample. The clonotype was recovered from a man aged 45 to 65 who received an inactivated influenza vaccine. Donor details come from another sample of the same person, matched by shared clones. Sequenced here: PBMCs from blood, sampled approximately 15 days before vaccination. The rearranged segments are TRBV3-2 and TRBJ2-4; TRBD2 reflects the table's D call only, with no check against the DNA. TRBV3-2 is termed a pseudogene. This receptor has the CDR3 CASNPSLAGLKVGKNIQYF. The nucleotide sequence reads TGTGCCAGCAACCCGAGCCTAGCGGGCCTAAAGGTGGGGAAAAACATTCAGTACTTC.